This T cell receptor (beta chain) was retrieved from a study of blood T cells in healthy people across ages. General study points: Estimates of total diversity, which came from one million sequenced T cells, were considered to be underestimates. Roughly linearly, TCR beta diversity per million T cells fell as age increased.

The people who gave samples were healthy Caucasians from Russia, aged roughly 6 to 100. Alongside a J-beta primer mix, a sample-barcoded 5' primer served in a second PCR lasting about 7 to 11 cycles. From the 5' RACE reads, TCRdb called clonotypes with MiXCR, one entry per CDR3 protein. The data show 1.2 million to 1.5 million distinct CDR3 sequences, around 55% seen once. As concerns this clonotype: The target antigen is unknown.

The sequence was obtained from a man younger than 35 in good health. The sequencing sample was made of blood.

The CDR3 protein is CATSRASGTSDHEQYF. Written as DNA, the CDR3 is TGTGCCACCAGCAGGGCTTCCGGGACTAGCGACCACGAGCAGTACTTC. The rearrangement uses TRBV15 and TRBJ2-7; 10 nucleotides match TRBD2. Trimming at V came to 3 bases and at J to 5 bases, leaving 10 bases not matched to a gene. CDR1 LNHNV and CDR2 YYDKDF come from the germline V gene (reference sequence). This CDR3 has 16 residues.